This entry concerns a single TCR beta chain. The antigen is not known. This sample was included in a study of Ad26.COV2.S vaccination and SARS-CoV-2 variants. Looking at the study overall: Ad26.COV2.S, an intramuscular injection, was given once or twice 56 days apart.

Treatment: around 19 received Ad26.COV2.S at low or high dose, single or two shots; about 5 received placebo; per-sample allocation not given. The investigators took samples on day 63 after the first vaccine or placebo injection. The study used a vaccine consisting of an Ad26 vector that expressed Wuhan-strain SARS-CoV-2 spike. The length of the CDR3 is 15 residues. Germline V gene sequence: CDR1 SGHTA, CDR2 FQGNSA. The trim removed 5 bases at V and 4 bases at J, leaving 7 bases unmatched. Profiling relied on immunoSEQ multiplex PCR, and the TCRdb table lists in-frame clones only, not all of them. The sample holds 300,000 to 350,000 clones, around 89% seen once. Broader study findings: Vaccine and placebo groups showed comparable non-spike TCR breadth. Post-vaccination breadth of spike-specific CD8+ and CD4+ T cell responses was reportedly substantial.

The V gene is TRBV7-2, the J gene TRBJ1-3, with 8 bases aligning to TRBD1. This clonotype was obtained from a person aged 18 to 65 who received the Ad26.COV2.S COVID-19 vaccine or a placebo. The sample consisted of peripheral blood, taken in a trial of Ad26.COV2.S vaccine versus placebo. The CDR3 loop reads CASSPQGAPGNTIYF. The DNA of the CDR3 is TGTGCCAGCAGCCCGCAGGGGGCGCCCGGAAACACCATATATTTT.